What follows describes a single T cell receptor (beta chain). The method was immunoSEQ multiplex PCR; TCRdb's version includes in-frame clones alone and lacks a portion of them. The sample lists about 160,000 clones, approximately 86% occurring once. These data come from a study of blood T cell repertoires in COVID-19. Germline CDR1 is MNHNS and CDR2 is SASEGT. The CDR3 runs to 14 residues. Trimming took off 1 base at V and 4 bases at J, with 10 bases between the two ends. This clonotype was obtained from a man in his 60s with COVID-19, enrolled during active disease. This rearrangement joins TRBV6-1 to TRBJ2-5; weak D call: TRBD2 (6 bases). Sequencing used peripheral blood. For the CDR3, the DNA is TGTGCCAGCAGTGAAGGCGGGGCTCGAGAGACCCAGTACTTC. This translates into CASSEGGARETQYF.